This is a list of T cell receptor beta chains from one sample in a study of chemoradiotherapy in HPV16-positive cancers. The assay was immunoSEQ multiplex PCR, and TCRdb's table has in-frame clones only and misses some. The top ten hold roughly 4.5% of the sample, which has around 33,000 clones, more than 70% seen once. Sequenced material: blood, taken from a patient who underwent chemoradiotherapy. Receptor source: a human donor with HPV-associated anogenital cancer. The CDR3 runs from the conserved cysteine through the conserved F or W. D genes are given only for firm matches. Some rows have no size entry. The others give once, few or many, or a class for an expanded clone.

clone_size: .
d_call: .
v_call: TRBV30
j_call: TRBJ1-1
cdr3_aa: CAWSVGGLGTEAFF
cdr3_nt: TGTGCCTGGAGTGTAGGGGGGCTAGGCACTGAAGCTTTCTTT

clone_size: .
d_call: .
v_call: TRBV9
j_call: TRBJ1-1
cdr3_aa: CASSAGPQNTEAFF
cdr3_nt: TGTGCCAGCAGCGCGGGACCGCAGAACACTGAAGCTTTCTTT

clone_size: .
d_call: .
v_call: TRBV28
j_call: TRBJ1-2
cdr3_aa: CASSFVGYGYTF
cdr3_nt: TGTGCCAGCAGTTTCGTAGGCTATGGCTACACCTTC

clone_size: .
d_call: .
v_call: TRBV6-5
j_call: TRBJ2-7
cdr3_aa: CASSYLEGRNEQYF
cdr3_nt: TGTGCCAGCAGTTACTTAGAGGGTCGTAACGAGCAGTACTTC

clone_size: .
d_call: TRBD2
v_call: TRBV6-6
j_call: TRBJ2-7
cdr3_aa: CASSYSLAGPREQYF
cdr3_nt: TGTGCCAGCAGTTACTCTCTAGCGGGTCCTCGCGAGCAGTACTTC

clone_size: .
d_call: .
v_call: TRBV5-4
j_call: TRBJ1-3
cdr3_aa: CASSPSITGNTIYF
cdr3_nt: TGTGCCAGCAGCCCGTCGATTACTGGAAACACCATATATTTT

clone_size: .
d_call: .
v_call: TRBV27
j_call: TRBJ2-7
cdr3_aa: CASRGHYEQYF
cdr3_nt: TGTGCCAGCAGAGGCCACTACGAGCAGTACTTC

clone_size: .
d_call: TRBD2
v_call: TRBV28
j_call: TRBJ2-7
cdr3_aa: CASSHSRTSGRAGTRAYEQYF
cdr3_nt: TGTGCCAGCAGTCACTCCAGGACTAGCGGGAGGGCCGGAACCCGTGCGTACGAGCAGTACTTC

clone_size: .
d_call: .
v_call: TRBV5-1
j_call: TRBJ2-5
cdr3_aa: CASSPDAGAGETQYF
cdr3_nt: TGCGCCAGCAGCCCCGATGCGGGGGCGGGGGAGACCCAGTACTTC

clone_size: few
d_call: .
v_call: TRBV21-1
j_call: TRBJ2-7
cdr3_aa: CASSKWGRQGWLYEQYF
cdr3_nt: TGTGCCAGCAGCAAATGGGGGAGACAGGGATGGCTATACGAGCAGTACTTC

clone_size: .
d_call: TRBD2
v_call: TRBV6-1
j_call: TRBJ2-7
cdr3_aa: CASSEGAGGPVEQYF
cdr3_nt: TGTGCCAGCAGTGAAGGGGCGGGAGGGCCTGTCGAGCAGTACTTC